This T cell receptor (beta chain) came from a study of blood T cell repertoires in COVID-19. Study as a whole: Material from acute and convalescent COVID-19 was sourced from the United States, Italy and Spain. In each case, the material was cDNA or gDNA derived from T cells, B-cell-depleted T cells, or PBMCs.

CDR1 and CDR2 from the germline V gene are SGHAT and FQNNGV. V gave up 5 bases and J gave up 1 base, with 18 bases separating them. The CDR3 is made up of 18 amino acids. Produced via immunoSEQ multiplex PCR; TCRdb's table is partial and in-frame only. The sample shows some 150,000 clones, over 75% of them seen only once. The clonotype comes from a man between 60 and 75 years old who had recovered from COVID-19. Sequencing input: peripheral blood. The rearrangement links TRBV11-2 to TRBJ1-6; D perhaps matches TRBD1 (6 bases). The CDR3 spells CASSRNPPDSSYNSPLHF. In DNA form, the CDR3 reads TGTGCCAGCAGCCGAAATCCTCCGGACAGTTCCTATAATTCACCCCTCCACTTT.